This TCR beta chain came from a study of patients and donors after allogeneic stem cell transplantation (dated by TCRdb to 2020 to 2022). The library was prepared using RT-PCR. Sequencing was performed on a NextSeq 550. TCRdb trimmed the raw reads at Q25, called clones with MiXCR and kept productive beta chains. Each entry is one CDR3 protein sequence, shown with its most common DNA and genes. The sample data list about 410,000 distinct CDR3 sequences, and roughly 17% of these were observed just once. Roughly 7.2% of the sample comes from the top ten. CDR1 and CDR2 (SGHRS, YFSETQ) derive from the germline V gene. V loses 4 bases of germline sequence and J loses 4 bases, and the interval between the two ends is 16 bases. Taken from cysteine to phenylalanine, the CDR3 has 15 residues. Just CDR3 DNA is preserved here, 45 bases in frame from base 1. This clonotype has at least ten counts. Its binding antigen is unknown. Base qualities are missing; no much larger clone stands one base away.

This sequence uses TRBV5-1 and TRBJ2-3; the D gene is possibly TRBD2, with 7 bases matching. Sequenced material: blood, either unsorted or a sorted T cell fraction (not recorded which). The source is a human donor who was either an allogeneic HSCT recipient or a stem cell or donor lymphocyte infusion donor (not recorded which). It is not recorded whose cells these are; they may come from a transplant donor. The DNA sequence is given as TGCGCCAGCAGCCCCAGCGGGAAGGGGGCAGATACGCAGTATTTT. This yields the protein CASSPSGKGADTQYF.